A single sample gave rise to the 26 T cell receptor beta chains below, sequenced in a study of blood T cells in healthy people across ages. A second PCR of roughly 7 to 11 cycles used a sample-barcoded 5' primer and a J-beta primer mix. Via MiXCR, TCRdb re-called the 5' RACE reads, giving one row per CDR3 protein. This sample yields 1.4 million to 1.5 million distinct CDR3 sequences, of which approximately 42% are seen a single time; approximately 7.9% belongs to the top ten. Specimen: blood. The receptors originated from a woman younger than 30 in good health.

The chain combines TRBV7-2 with TRBJ2-1; 9 nucleotides align to TRBD2. The germline CDR1 and CDR2 sequences are SGHTA and FQGNSA. Trimming cost V 6 bases and J 7 bases; bases outside gene matches: 10. This CDR3 comprises 15 residues. CDR3 loop: CASSPGTSLGNEQFF. The DNA of the CDR3 is TGTGCCAGCAGTCCCGGGACTAGCTTGGGGAATGAGCAGTTCTTC.

The V gene is TRBV6-6, the J gene TRBJ1-6; D not resolved. The CDR3 covers 13 residues. The germline V gene encodes CDR1 MNHNY and CDR2 SVGAGI (reference sequence). The germline V and J ends were trimmed by 9 bases and 10 bases, with 16 bases remaining between them. The CDR3 is CASRIEVYSPLHF. The CDR3 bases are TGTGCCAGTCGGATAGAGGTTTACTCACCCCTCCACTTT.

For this clonotype: At one end the junction does not follow the germline gene, possibly because of a read error. The chain links TRBV28 to TRBJ1-4; no clear D. Per germline, CDR1 MDHEN and CDR2 SYDVKM. The CDR3 sequence is 16 residues long. DNA for the CDR3: TGTGCCAGCAGTTTACTAGACAAAGCAACTAATGAGAAACTGTTTTTT. It yields the protein CASSLLDKATNEKLFF.

The chain employs TRBV4-2 and TRBJ2-1; 7 positions match TRBD2. This CDR3 region has 17 residues. V shed 1 base and J 0 bases; nucleotides not matched to a gene: 6. The V gene's germline CDR1 is LGHNA and CDR2 YNFKEQ. This CDR3 is CASSQVPGGSSYNEQFF. The CDR3 nucleotides read TGTGCCAGCAGCCAAGTTCCAGGCGGGAGCTCCTACAATGAGCAGTTCTTC.

The chain uses TRBV18 and TRBJ2-3; weak D call: TRBD2 (6 bases). The V and J ends lost 0 bases and 2 bases respectively, with 9 bases between them. Germline values: CDR1 KGHSH, CDR2 LQKENI. The CDR3 extends over 15 amino acids. As DNA, the CDR3 is TGTGCCAGCTCACCACCCGCTAGCGACACAGATACGCAGTATTTT. This sequence encodes CASSPPASDTDTQYF.

This clonotype has a single count. The chain employs TRBV18 and TRBJ2-1, with D perhaps TRBD1 or TRBD2 (5 bases each). Germline-derived CDR1 and CDR2 are KGHSH and LQKENI. Trimming took 8 bases from V and 8 from J, leaving 22 bases between them. The CDR3 contains 15 residues. The CDR3 region has the DNA TGTGCCAGCACTGAGGGGCCCTCGTCTTGGGATGAGCAGTTCTTC. Residues: CASTEGPSSWDEQFF.

V and J are TRBV6-2 or TRBV6-3 and TRBJ1-4; D is possibly TRBD1 (5 bases). Germline V lookup: CDR1 MNHEY, CDR2 SVGEGT. Trimming stripped 6 bases from V and 0 bases from J, with 14 bases between. This CDR3 comprises 16 residues. CDR3 in amino acids: CASSQRQQATNEKLFF. CDR3 nucleotides: TGTGCCAGCAGCCAGAGACAGCAAGCAACTAATGAAAAACTGTTTTTT.

The V gene is TRBV6-5, the J gene TRBJ1-2; D might be TRBD1 (5 bases). Trimming shortened V by 0 bases and J by 5 bases, and 13 bases separated the two germline ends. CDR1 is MNHEY and CDR2 is SVGAGI in the germline V gene. The CDR3 is 15 residues long. In DNA, the CDR3 is TGTGCCAGCAGTTACTCGAGGGAGGGGTTGTATGGCTACACCTTC. It codes for CASSYSREGLYGYTF.

In regard to this clonotype: The junction differs from germline at one of its ends, possibly a read error. The V gene is TRBV7-7, the J gene TRBJ2-1; 7 positions match TRBD2. CDR1 is SSHAT, CDR2 FNYEAQ, per germline (reference sequence). The CDR3 spans 15 residues. In nucleotides, the CDR3 is TGTGCTAGCAGCTTAGTACCTGGGACTATCAATGAGCAGTTCTTC. Its protein product is CASSLVPGTINEQFF.

V gene TRBV9 combines with J gene TRBJ2-1, with a possible D match to TRBD2 (6 bases). V was cut by 0 bases and J by 3 bases, with 13 bases left in between. The CDR3 runs 16 residues. Germline values: CDR1 SGDLS, CDR2 YYNGEE. The CDR3 DNA follows: TGTGCCAGCAGCGTAGGAGGGGAGGCTGTCTACAATGAGCAGTTCTTC. Translation gives CASSVGGEAVYNEQFF.

CDR3 nucleotides: TGTGCCAGCAGTTCAGGGGGCAGAGACTATGGCTACACCTTC. It codes for CASSSGGRDYGYTF. The V gene is TRBV6-5, the J gene TRBJ1-2, with 8 bases aligning to TRBD1. Germline CDR1 MNHEY, CDR2 SVGAGI. V trimming: 4 bases; J trimming: 3 bases; junction bases outside the gene matches: 4. The CDR3 has 14 residues.

Note on this clonotype: This may arise from a read error, as a much more abundant clone is one base away. V and J are TRBV29-1 and TRBJ1-1; unclear D gene. V was clipped by 2 bases and J by 1 base, with 5 bases between them. CDR3 length: 12 amino acids. Per the germline V gene, CDR1 is SQVTM and CDR2 is ANQGSEA. CDR3 sequence: CSVELGNTEAFF. The CDR3 DNA reads as TGCAGCGTTGAATTGGGGAACACTGAAGCTTTCTTT. Using reference TRBV29-1 and TRBJ1-1 for the parts outside the CDR3, the full variable domain is SAVISQKPSRDICQRGTSLTIQCQVDSQVTMMFWYRQQPGQSLTLIATANQGSEATYESGFVIDKFPISRPNLTFSTLTVSNMSPEDSSIYLCSVELGNTEAFFGQGTRLTVV.

This clonotype appeared a few times. The rearrangement links TRBV6-6 to TRBJ2-3; D ambiguous. CDR1 and CDR2 (germline): MNHNY, SVGAGI (reference sequence). The CDR3 has 17 residues. Deletions cut 0 bases from V and 1 base from J, with 14 bases between. CDR3 sequence reads: CASSYSRFGSRTDTQYF. CDR3 in DNA: TGTGCCAGCAGTTACTCGAGATTTGGTAGCCGCACAGATACGCAGTATTTT.

This clonotype was found a few times. The J gene is TRBJ2-5, the V gene TRBV10-3; no definite D call. Trimming cost V 2 bases and J 2 bases, with 6 bases left between them. CDR1 ENHRY and CDR2 SYGVKD come from the germline V gene. This CDR3 has 13 amino acids. This CDR3 reads CAISEGVQETQYF. CDR3 in DNA: TGTGCCATCAGTGAGGGGGTTCAAGAGACCCAGTACTTC.

This chain connects TRBV5-1 to TRBJ1-1; D call uncertain. Germline V gene data show CDR1 as SGHRS and CDR2 as YFSETQ. The CDR3 contains 19 residues. Trimming left V 1 base short and J 3 bases short, with 25 bases between. The CDR3 sequence: CASSLPNDEPQGRYTEAFF. The CDR3 region has the DNA TGCGCCAGCAGCTTGCCCAACGATGAGCCCCAAGGTCGCTACACTGAAGCTTTCTTT.

The table lists this clonotype with many counts. The rearrangement uses TRBV7-2 and TRBJ1-2; maybe TRBD1 (5 bases). V was clipped by 4 bases and J by 8 bases, with 8 bases between them. Germline lookup yields CDR1 SGHTA and CDR2 FQGNSA. The CDR3 contains 11 residues. The CDR3 DNA sequence: TGTGCCAGCAGCTCGGGACGAGGCTACACCTTC. It encodes CASSSGRGYTF.

Of note for this clonotype: A read error may produce the germline difference seen at one junction end. J is TRBJ2-1 and V is TRBV27, with unresolved D. Germline lookup yields CDR1 MNHEY and CDR2 SMNVEV (reference sequence). The CDR3 runs 16 residues. CDR3 in amino acids: CASSLSILSSYNDQFF. The CDR3 DNA follows: TGTGCCAGCAGTTTATCGATTCTGAGCTCCTACAATGATCAGTTCTTC.

This chain joins TRBV29-1 and TRBJ1-1, with no clear D. CDR3 size: 14 residues. V lost 3 bases and J 6 bases, leaving 17 bases between the germline ends. The germline V gene encodes CDR1 SQVTM and CDR2 ANQGSEA. The CDR3 bases are TGCAGCGTTGAGGCCCCGGGGAGGGCGCCTGAAGCTTTCTTT. Its protein product is CSVEAPGRAPEAFF.

The rearrangement uses TRBV12-3 or TRBV12-4 and TRBJ2-4; 9 bases fit TRBD1. Trimming at V came to 5 bases and at J to 13 bases, leaving 9 bases not matched to a gene. There are 13 residues in the CDR3. The CDR3 DNA reads as TGTGCCAGCAGTGAATACGTGGACAGGGGACAGTACTTC. Its translation: CASSEYVDRGQYF.

The V call is TRBV5-1, the J call TRBJ1-2; D might be TRBD1 (5 bases). The V and J ends lost 3 bases and 3 bases respectively, with 9 bases between them. This CDR3 region has 13 residues. CDR1 is SGHRS, CDR2 YFSETQ, per germline. CDR3 region: CASSWDPDYGYTF. Written as DNA, the CDR3 is TGCGCCAGCAGCTGGGACCCAGACTATGGCTACACCTTC.

The rearrangement links TRBV7-8 to TRBJ2-3; 9 positions agree with TRBD2. V lost 8 bases to trimming and J lost 1 base; unmatched junction nucleotides: 19. The CDR3 runs 19 residues. Looked up from germline, CDR1 is SGHVS and CDR2 is FQNEAQ. The CDR3 loop is CASSPLSGRSLMRTDTQYF. CDR3 DNA: TGTGCCAGCTCACCTCTAAGCGGGAGGTCCCTAATGCGCACAGATACGCAGTATTTT.

The chain couples TRBV5-1 to TRBJ1-2; TRBD1 matches 9 bases. V was clipped by 0 bases and J by 4 bases; unmatched bases: 7. The length of the CDR3 is 16 residues. Germline V lookup: CDR1 SGHRS, CDR2 YFSETQ. The CDR3 here is CASSLAAPQGAYGYTF. As DNA, the CDR3 is TGCGCCAGCAGCTTGGCCGCTCCACAGGGGGCCTATGGCTACACCTTC.

Many counts were recorded for this clonotype. The chain employs TRBV15 and TRBJ2-7; TRBD2 might be the D (5 bases). Trimming took off 0 bases at V and 4 bases at J, with 7 bases between the two ends. The CDR3 loop spans 13 amino acids. Germline V gene lookup returns CDR1 LNHNV and CDR2 YYDKDF (reference sequence). For the CDR3, the DNA is TGTGCCACCAGCAGAGAGACTAATTACGAGCAGTACTTC. It is translated as CATSRETNYEQYF.

The gene calls are TRBV7-9 and TRBJ2-7; D might be TRBD1 (5 bases). The end of the DNA is better explained by TRBJ2-5, so the J call may be wrong. From germline, CDR1 is SEHNR and CDR2 FQNEAQ (reference sequence). This CDR3 has 16 amino acids. The CDR3 spells CASSLEGQGLQETQYF. CDR3 DNA: TGTGCCAGCAGCTTAGAGGGTCAGGGCCTCCAAGAGACCCAGTACTTC.

This chain connects TRBV6-1 to TRBJ2-7, with D maybe TRBD2 (6 bases). Trimming stripped 0 bases from V and 0 bases from J, with 9 bases between. CDR1 and CDR2 from the germline V gene are MNHNS and SASEGT. CDR3 size: 15 residues. CDR3 loop: CASSEAGGASYEQYF. CDR3 nucleotide sequence: TGTGCCAGCAGTGAAGCCGGCGGGGCCTCCTACGAGCAGTACTTC.

This clonotype was observed a handful of times. The chain couples TRBV10-3 to TRBJ1-5, with D possibly matching TRBD1 (6 bases). Trimming cost V 6 bases and J 6 bases, with 18 bases left between them. From germline, CDR1 is ENHRY and CDR2 SYGVKD. This CDR3 is built from 15 residues. The CDR3 nucleotides read TGTGCCATCAGCTCAGGCGGACAGAGGGGTCAGCCCCAGCATTTT. It is translated as CAISSGGQRGQPQHF.